Only one count was recorded for the clone carrying this TCR beta chain. This CDR3 has 18 residues. CDR1 and CDR2 from the germline V gene are LNHDA and SQIVND (reference sequence). V was pared by 0 bases and J by 2 bases, with 7 bases of the junction left unmatched. Sequencing used immunoSEQ v3.0 at survey level. The table came from immunoSEQ multiplex PCR; TCRdb's copy has only in-frame clones and leaves some out. The sample contains tens of thousands of clones, over 75% of which appear only once. These data belong to a study of long-term antiretroviral therapy in people with HIV. This chain joins TRBV19 and TRBJ2-1, with TRBD1 matching 10 bases. This TCR was recovered from a man aged 40-55 years with HIV. The source material was unsorted PBMCs, sampled 4.7 to 5 years after starting antiretroviral therapy. The CDR3 nucleotides read TGTGCCAGTAGTATAGATTGGGGACAGGGGAAAACCTACAATGAGCAGTTCTTC. Its translation: CASSIDWGQGKTYNEQFF.